Sequencing of this T cell receptor (beta chain) was carried out in a study of OX40 agonist ivuxolimab in advanced cancers. The study's findings and limits: Expanded clones tended on average to be more numerous among CD8+ T cells than CD4+. Dose levels from 0.1 to 3.0 mg/kg saw CD4+ and CD8+ blood T cells expand clonally by week 6.

Remarks on this clone: What it recognizes is unknown.

Trimming cost V 4 bases and J 3 bases, with 4 bases left between them. Germline CDR1 is SNHLY and CDR2 is FYNNEI. CDR3 length: 11 residues. Autoimmune disease history or systemic immunosuppression led to patients being barred. This table comes from immunoSEQ multiplex PCR, and its TCRdb copy is limited to in-frame clones, with some not included. The sample records roughly 86,000 clones, 92% being singletons. The rearrangement uses TRBV2 and TRBJ2-7; the D is unclear. The sequence came from an adult with an advanced solid tumor such as melanoma, head and neck, liver or kidney cancer. The sequencing here drew on CD4+ or CD8+ T cells sorted from blood, taken in a trial of the OX40 agonist ivuxolimab. CDR3 sequence: CASSGRYEQYF. For the CDR3, the DNA is TGTGCCAGCAGTGGACGCTACGAGCAGTACTTC.